This T cell receptor beta chain was captured in a study of Ad26.COV2.S vaccination and SARS-CoV-2 variants. Sequencing used immunoSEQ multiplex PCR; TCRdb keeps in-frame clones, though not all of them. Of about 480,000 clones listed, around 88% are singletons. In the case of this clone: The antigen is undetermined.

Study outcomes and limitations: Non-spike TCR breadth did not differ much between vaccine and placebo recipients. It is possible that the TCR breadth and depth analyses underestimated the total T cell responses.

Looked up from germline, CDR1 is SEHNR and CDR2 is FQNEAQ (reference sequence). With 5 bases clipped from V and 2 bases from J, the junction kept 5 bases outside the gene matches. The CDR3 sequence is 15 residues long. This sample's treatment: 15 to 20 received Ad26.COV2.S at low or high dose, single or two shots; several received placebo; per-sample allocation not given. On day 63 after the first injection, vaccine and placebo recipients gave samples. The sample came from a Boston adult aged 18-55 years. The TCR sequence derives from a person aged 18-60 years who received the Ad26.COV2.S COVID-19 vaccine or a placebo. This chain connects TRBV7-9 to TRBJ2-5; TRBD2 matches 10 bases. Source: peripheral blood, taken in a trial of Ad26.COV2.S vaccine versus placebo. The chain's CDR3 is CASSRGTSDQETQYF. The CDR3 bases are TGTGCCAGCAGCCGTGGGACTAGCGATCAAGAGACCCAGTACTTC.